This entry lists 12 T cell receptor beta chains sequenced from one sample in a study of cytomegalovirus exposure and HLA in healthy donors. This PCR relied on a set of 60 Vbeta primers and 13 Jbeta primers. Only in-frame clones appear in the TCRdb table, and some are missing; sequencing was by immunoSEQ multiplex PCR. The sample holds under 200,000 clones; roughly 84% are singletons and the top ten take 0.35% to 0.4%. Sequenced material: PBMCs. These receptors were collected from a boy younger than 10 in good health and CMV-seronegative.

This clone was recorded only once. The chain employs TRBV29-1 and TRBJ1-4; D not resolved. The ends were cut back, 4 bases at V and 8 bases at J, with 14 bases in the middle. Germline V lookup: CDR1 SQVTM, CDR2 ANQGSEA. The CDR3 contains 13 residues. Written as DNA, the CDR3 is TGCAGCGTTGTCAATTCGGGTGAGGAAAAACTGTTTTTT. Translation: CSVVNSGEEKLFF.

This chain links TRBV5-1 with TRBJ2-2; the match to TRBD2 covers 8 bases. The CDR3 spans 16 residues. Per the germline V gene, CDR1 is SGHRS and CDR2 is YFSETQ. With V trimmed by 2 bases and J by 2 bases, 5 bases remained unmatched. For the CDR3, the DNA is TGCGCCAGCAGCTTCCAACTAGCGGAAAACACCGGGGAGCTGTTTTTT. Protein: CASSFQLAENTGELFF.

The chain is built from TRBV4-1 and TRBJ2-7; 7 bases line up with TRBD1. Germline V gene lookup returns CDR1 MGHRA and CDR2 YSYEKL. This CDR3 is built from 14 residues. Trimming at V came to 4 bases and at J to 9 bases, leaving 12 bases not matched to a gene. The DNA of the CDR3 is TGCGCCAGCAGCCCGACCGAGGGACAGTTGGGGCAGTACTTC. Its translation is CASSPTEGQLGQYF.

J is TRBJ2-3 and V is TRBV7-3, with 8 bases lining up with TRBD2. The CDR3 sequence is 15 residues long. Germline loops: CDR1 SGHTA, CDR2 FQGTGA. Trimming took 0 bases from V and 2 from J; bases not matched to a gene: 1. The CDR3 DNA reads TGTGCCAGCAGCTTAACTAGCGGGATCACAGATACGCAGTATTTT. This encodes CASSLTSGITDTQYF.

This clone was counted a single time. The chain links TRBV6-1 to TRBJ2-1, with D possibly matching TRBD1 (6 bases). In germline, CDR1 is MNHNS, CDR2 SASEGT. The CDR3 has 17 residues. V lost 2 bases, J lost 4 bases, and 18 bases lay in between. This chain's CDR3 is CASSEMDTGTTYNEQFF. The CDR3 nucleotides read TGTGCCAGCAGTGAAATGGACACCGGGACAACATACAATGAGCAGTTCTTC.

The rearrangement joins TRBV18 to TRBJ1-1, with D perhaps matching TRBD1 (5 bases). Between the trimmed V and J ends, which lost 3 bases and 0 bases, there was a span of 11 bases. The CDR3 totals 15 residues. CDR1 KGHSH and CDR2 LQKENI come from the germline V gene. The CDR3 DNA reads TGTGCCAGCTCACCTCCAGGGCGATTGAACACTGAAGCTTTCTTT. Translation gives CASSPPGRLNTEAFF.

This chain connects TRBV2 to TRBJ1-2; no reliable D call. The CDR3 is made up of 13 amino acids. V shed 10 bases and J shed 3 bases, with 15 bases lying between them. The germline V gene has CDR1 SNHLY and CDR2 FYNNEI. This CDR3 reads CANPNGEYYGYTF. CDR3 nucleotide sequence: TGTGCCAACCCGAACGGGGAATACTATGGCTACACCTTC.

This chain uses TRBV4-1 with TRBJ2-4; 11 nucleotides match TRBD2. The CDR3 extends over 17 amino acids. V trimming: 3 bases; J trimming: 6 bases; junction bases outside the gene matches: 10. Germline V gene data show CDR1 as MGHRA and CDR2 as YSYEKL. The CDR3 reads CASSQWNSGRGGNIQYF. CDR3 DNA: TGCGCCAGCAGCCAGTGGAATAGCGGGAGGGGGGGAAACATTCAGTACTTC.

V gene TRBV28 combines with J gene TRBJ2-1, with 9 positions matching TRBD1. Germline V gene data show CDR1 as MDHEN and CDR2 as SYDVKM. Germline trimming cut 4 bases from V and 3 bases from J; bases unmatched to any gene: 7. This CDR3 comprises 16 residues. CDR3 sequence (DNA): TGTGCCAGCAGTTACAGGGGGCCCCCAATCTACAATGAGCAGTTCTTC. It is translated as CASSYRGPPIYNEQFF.

There are a few counts of this clone. CDR3 protein: CASSPAGGAGNTIYF. Written as DNA, the CDR3 is TGTGCCAGCAGTCCCGCAGGGGGCGCGGGAAACACCATATATTTT. The chain joins TRBV27 to TRBJ1-3, with 8 bases that match TRBD1. This CDR3 is 15 amino acids long. Germline V gene data show CDR1 as MNHEY and CDR2 as SMNVEV (reference sequence). The trim removed 5 bases at V and 4 bases at J, leaving 7 bases unmatched.

The chain links TRBV19 to TRBJ1-2; 7 bases map to TRBD1. This CDR3 is 14 amino acids long. V was pared by 5 bases and J by 4 bases, with 7 bases of the junction left unmatched. Looked up from germline, CDR1 is LNHDA and CDR2 is SQIVND (reference sequence). The CDR3 bases are TGTGCCAGTAGTTTAAGACAGGGCACCTATGGCTACACCTTC. It specifies CASSLRQGTYGYTF.

In DNA form, the CDR3 reads TGTGCCAGCAGTATGCCGACAGTCCTGGGGAACACTGAAGCTTTCTTT. Translating it yields CASSMPTVLGNTEAFF. V usage is TRBV28 and J usage is TRBJ1-1; D is possibly TRBD1 (5 bases). The germline V gene has CDR1 MDHEN and CDR2 SYDVKM. The V end lost 5 bases, the J end lost 1 base, and 17 bases lay between the germline ends. The CDR3 covers 16 residues.